This TCR beta chain came from a study of T cell changes during pregnancy in multiple sclerosis. The germline V gene has CDR1 LNHDA and CDR2 SQIVND (reference sequence). The CDR3 runs 13 residues. V gave up 3 bases and J gave up 5 bases, with 8 bases separating them. Profiling relied on immunoSEQ multiplex PCR, and the TCRdb table lists in-frame clones only, not all of them. In the table there are roughly 38,000 clones, more than 75% of which are singletons. The sample consisted of CD8+ T cells from peripheral blood mononuclear cells, taken in the third trimester of pregnancy. The clonotype was recovered from a female donor with multiple sclerosis, enrolled in a pregnancy study. The rearrangement joins TRBV19 to TRBJ2-1, with D perhaps matching TRBD2 (5 bases). The CDR3 DNA is TGTGCCAGTAGTATTGAGGGAGACAATGAGCAGTTCTTC. This codes for CASSIEGDNEQFF.